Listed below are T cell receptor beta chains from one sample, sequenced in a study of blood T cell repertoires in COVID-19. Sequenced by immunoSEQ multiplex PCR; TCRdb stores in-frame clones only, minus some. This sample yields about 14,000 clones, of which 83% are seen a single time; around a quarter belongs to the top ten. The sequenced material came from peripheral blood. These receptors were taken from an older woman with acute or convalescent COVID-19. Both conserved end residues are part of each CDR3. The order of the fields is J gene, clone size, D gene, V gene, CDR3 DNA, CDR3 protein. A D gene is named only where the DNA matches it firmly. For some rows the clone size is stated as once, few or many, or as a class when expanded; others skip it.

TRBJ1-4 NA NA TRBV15 TGTGCCACCAGAAATTCTCGGACAGCCGCAAATGAAAAACTGTTTTTT CATRNSRTAANEKLFF
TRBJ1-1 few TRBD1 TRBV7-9 TGTGCCAGCAGCGGACAGGGATTGGCTGAAGCTTTCTTT CASSGQGLAEAFF
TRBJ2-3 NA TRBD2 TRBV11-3 TGTGCCAGCAGCAAACGGGACTACGGGGATACGCAGTATTTT CASSKRDYGDTQYF
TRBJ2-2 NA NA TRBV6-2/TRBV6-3 TGTGCCAGCAGTTACCGGGGGACCGGGGAGCTGTTTTTT CASSYRGTGELFF
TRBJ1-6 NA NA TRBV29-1 TGCAGCGTTGTTGTAGGGGCGATGGGTTCACCCCTCCACTTT CSVVVGAMGSPLHF
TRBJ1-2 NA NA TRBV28 TGTGCCAGCAGTTATGGGGGCCCCTCCTATGGCTACACCTTC CASSYGGPSYGYTF
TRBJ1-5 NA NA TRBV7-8 TGTGCCAGCAGCTTAGCGGGGGGGCCGTTGGCCCAGCATTTT CASSLAGGPLAQHF
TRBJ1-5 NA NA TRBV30 TGTGCCTGGAATACTGGACTTAATCAGCCCCAGCATTTT CAWNTGLNQPQHF
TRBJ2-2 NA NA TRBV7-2 TGTGCCAGCAGCTCAAGGGGTAGCGGAGTCACCGGGGAGCTGTTTTTT CASSSRGSGVTGELFF
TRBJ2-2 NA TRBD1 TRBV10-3 TGTGCCATAACCGGGACAGCGAACACCGGGGAGCTGTTTTTT CAITGTANTGELFF
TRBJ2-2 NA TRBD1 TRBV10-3 TGTGCCACCGGGAGAGGGACAGGGGGCAACACCGGGGAGCTGTTTTTT CATGRGTGGNTGELFF
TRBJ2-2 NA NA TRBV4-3 TGCGCCAGCAGCCAGCGGGAGAACACCGGGGAGCTGTTTTTT CASSQRENTGELFF
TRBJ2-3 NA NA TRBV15 TGTGCCACCAGCAGAGGCACCCTACTCACAGATACGCAGTATTTT CATSRGTLLTDTQYF
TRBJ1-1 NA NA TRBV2 TGTGCCAGCACCGGCGTACGGGGGAACACTGAAGCTTTCTTT CASTGVRGNTEAFF
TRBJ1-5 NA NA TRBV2 TGTGCCAGCAAGACAGGCTCCAATCAGCCCCAGCATTTT CASKTGSNQPQHF
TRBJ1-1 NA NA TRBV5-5 TGTGCCAGCAGCTTCATCGAGCTCACTGAAGCTTTCTTT CASSFIELTEAFF
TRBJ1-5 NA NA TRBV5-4 TGTGCCAGCAGTCCCGACAGAAAAGATCAGCCCCAGCATTTT CASSPDRKDQPQHF
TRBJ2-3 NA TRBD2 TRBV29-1 TGCAGCGTTGAACCTATAGCGGGAGGGCCGGAAGATACGCAGTATTTT CSVEPIAGGPEDTQYF
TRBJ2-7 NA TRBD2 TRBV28 TGTGCCAGCAGTTCTTTAGCGGGACGGGCCTACGAGCAGTACTTC CASSSLAGRAYEQYF
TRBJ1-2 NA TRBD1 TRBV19 TGTGCCAGTAGTATGGTCGTCCGGGACAGGGGCGGCAGCTATGGCTACACCTTC CASSMVVRDRGGSYGYTF
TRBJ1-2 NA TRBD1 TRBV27 TGTGCCAGCAGTTCGCAAAGGACAGGGGTCTATGGCTACACCTTC CASSSQRTGVYGYTF
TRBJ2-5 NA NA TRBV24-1 TGTGCCACCAGTGATGCCGCGGGCCAGGAGACCCAGTACTTC CATSDAAGQETQYF
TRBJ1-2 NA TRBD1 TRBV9 TGTGCCAGCAGCGTTACCGGGACAGGGGCCTATGGCTACACCTTC CASSVTGTGAYGYTF
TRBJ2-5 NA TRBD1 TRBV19 TGTGCCAGTAGTATAAACAGGGGTGAGACCCAGTACTTC CASSINRGETQYF
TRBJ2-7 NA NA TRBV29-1 TGCAGCGTTGAATTTTCCAGGGCCCCCTACGAGCAGTACTTC CSVEFSRAPYEQYF
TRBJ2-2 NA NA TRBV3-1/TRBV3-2 TGTGCCAGCAGCCGCCAGGGGAGCACCGGGGAGCTGTTTTTT CASSRQGSTGELFF
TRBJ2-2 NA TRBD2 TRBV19 TGTGCCAGTAGTCCTCGGACTAGAAGTACCGGGGAGCTGTTTTTT CASSPRTRSTGELFF
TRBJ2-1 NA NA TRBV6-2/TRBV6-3 TGTGCCAGCAGCGATCCCGGGATAATGTCCTACAATGAGCAGTTCTTC CASSDPGIMSYNEQFF
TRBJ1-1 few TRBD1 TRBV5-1 TGCGCCAGCAGCTTAGCCGGGACAGCATTTATGAACACTGAAGCTTTCTTT CASSLAGTAFMNTEAFF
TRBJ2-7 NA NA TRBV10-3 TGTGCCATCAGTAATTCAGGGGGGAGCTCCTACGAGCAGTACTTC CAISNSGGSSYEQYF
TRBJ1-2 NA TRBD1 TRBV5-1 TGCGCCAGCAGGGGGACAGGGGCTAACTATGGCTACACCTTC CASRGTGANYGYTF
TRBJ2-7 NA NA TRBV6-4 TGTGCCAGCAGTGAACAGTCCTACGAGCAGTACTTC CASSEQSYEQYF
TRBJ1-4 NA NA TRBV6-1 TGTGCCAGCAGTGAGGGGAGATTCGGGGGTAGAGAAAAACTGTTTTTT CASSEGRFGGREKLFF
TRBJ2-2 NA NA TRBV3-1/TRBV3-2 TGTGCCAGCAGACTACAGGGCGGTGCCGGGGAGCTGTTTTTT CASRLQGGAGELFF
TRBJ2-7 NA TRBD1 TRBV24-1 TGTGCCACCAGTGACCCGGACAGGGCCGAGCAGTACTTC CATSDPDRAEQYF
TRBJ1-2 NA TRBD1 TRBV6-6 TGTGCCAGCTCCGGACAGGCGGCTAACTATGGCTACACCTTC CASSGQAANYGYTF
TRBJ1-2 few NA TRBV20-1 TGCAGTGCTAGTATGGAGAACTATGGCTACACCTTC CSASMENYGYTF
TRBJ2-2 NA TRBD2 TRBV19 TGTGCCAGTAGTAAAATATCAGCGGGAGGACCTCGGACCGGGGAGCTGTTTTTT CASSKISAGGPRTGELFF
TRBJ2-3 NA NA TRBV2 TGTGCCAGCAAGCGGCTTGTGTCAGATACGCAGTATTTT CASKRLVSDTQYF
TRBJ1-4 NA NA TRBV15 TGTGCCACCAGCAGAGACAGGGGTGAAAAACTGTTTTTT CATSRDRGEKLFF
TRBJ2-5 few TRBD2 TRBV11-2 TGTGCCAGCAGCTTAGATCCGTCTAGCGGGAACCAAGAGACCCAGTACTTC CASSLDPSSGNQETQYF
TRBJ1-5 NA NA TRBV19 TGTGCCAGTAGTATCGGGGGTGGGGGCAATCAGCCCCAGCATTTT CASSIGGGGNQPQHF